The 32 T cell receptor beta chains below all came from one sample that was sequenced in a study of shared clonotypes between healthy human individuals (dated by TCRdb to the early 2020s). The library was generated by the immunoSEQ multiplex PCR assay. TCRdb mirrors the immuneACCESS table, restricted to in-frame sequences. Some clones are absent from its copies; in checked studies, under half trace to an unresolved V gene, and the reason for the others is unknown. The sample table holds about 1,900,000 clones, of which about 95% were seen once. The ten biggest clones cover 1% to 1.5% of the sample. For the CD8 naive samples, CD45RO-negative cells were positively selected for CCR7, yielding a CD45RA+CCR7+ population from which TemRA cells were excluded. The sample comprised naive CD8+ T cells sorted from blood. Interpreted using the paper, the cell subset or site label stands for: CD45RA+CCR7+. Source of these receptors: a man aged 18-30 years in good health.

The chain joins TRBV7-2 to TRBJ2-1; 7 bases line up with TRBD2. Germline V gene data show CDR1 as SGHTA and CDR2 as FQGNSA. The CDR3 contains 15 residues. Trimming took 1 base from V and 6 from J; bases not matched to a gene: 6. The CDR3 bases are TGTGCCAGCAGCTTAGGCAGCGGGAACGTCAATGAGCAGTTCTTC. This sequence encodes CASSLGSGNVNEQFF.

The chain couples TRBV7-9 to TRBJ2-2; D gene unclear. The CDR3 sequence is 15 residues long. Germline V CDR1 and CDR2: SEHNR, FQNEAQ (reference sequence). Trimming removed 5 bases from V and 1 base from J, with 11 bases in between. CDR3 bases: TGTGCCAGCAGCACACCGGCTATGAACACCGGGGAGCTGTTTTTT. Residues: CASSTPAMNTGELFF.

The chain couples TRBV7-9 to TRBJ1-4; 8 nucleotides align to TRBD1. This CDR3 region has 15 residues. V lost 6 bases to trimming and J lost 5 bases; unmatched junction nucleotides: 8. CDR1 is SEHNR, CDR2 FQNEAQ, per germline (reference sequence). This CDR3 is CASSQGQGQNEKLFF. CDR3 coding DNA: TGTGCCAGCAGTCAAGGACAGGGACAAAATGAAAAACTGTTTTTT.

This clone was recorded once. The chain employs TRBV6-5 and TRBJ2-1, with no clear D. The germline gives CDR1 MNHEY, CDR2 SVGAGI. Trimming stripped 7 bases from V and 6 bases from J, with 16 bases between. The CDR3 loop spans 14 amino acids. CDR3 DNA: TGTGCCAGCAAGATGAATTCTAACCTCAATGAGCAGTTCTTC. It encodes CASKMNSNLNEQFF.

About this clone: One junction end disagrees with the germline gene, perhaps due to a read error. The V call is TRBV10-2, the J call TRBJ2-5; 10 bases agree with TRBD1. This CDR3 has 15 residues. Germline CDR1 reads WSHSY; CDR2 reads SAAADI. The chain's CDR3 is CASSAGTGAQETQYF. For the CDR3, the DNA is TGTGCCAGCAGTGCCGGGACAGGGGCACAAGAGACCCAGTACTTC.

V and J are TRBV2 and TRBJ2-5, with TRBD1 matching 11 bases. V lost 1 base to trimming and J lost 5 bases; unmatched junction nucleotides: 3. This CDR3 has 15 residues. The germline V gene has CDR1 SNHLY and CDR2 FYNNEI. CDR3: CASSEGTGGMETQYF. The CDR3 coding sequence is TGTGCCAGCAGTGAAGGGACAGGGGGCATGGAGACCCAGTACTTC.

This rearrangement joins TRBV4-3 to TRBJ2-3, with 10 bases that match TRBD2. Germline values: CDR1 LGHNA, CDR2 YSLEER. This CDR3 is built from 16 residues. V trimming: 4 bases; J trimming: 1 base; junction bases outside the gene matches: 5. The CDR3 loop reads CASSPGLAAGTDTQYF. In nucleotides, the CDR3 is TGCGCCAGCAGCCCCGGACTAGCGGCCGGCACAGATACGCAGTATTTT.

The chain links TRBV9 to TRBJ2-2; TRBD1 agrees at 10 bases. The V and J ends lost 3 bases and 5 bases, in that order; junction bases with no gene match: 4. Germline values: CDR1 SGDLS, CDR2 YYNGEE. The CDR3 is 15 amino acids. The CDR3 DNA sequence: TGTGCCAGCAGCGACGGGACAGGGGTGACCGGGGAGCTGTTTTTT. Residues: CASSDGTGVTGELFF.

The chain recombines TRBV10-3 with TRBJ2-2; D gene unclear. This CDR3 comprises 14 residues. CDR1 is ENHRY and CDR2 is SYGVKD in the germline V gene. V was cut by 3 bases and J by 8 bases, with 13 bases left in between. CDR3 protein: CAISEPGGSGELFF. The CDR3 region has the DNA TGTGCCATCAGTGAACCTGGCGGTTCGGGGGAGCTGTTTTTT.

The rearrangement joins TRBV2 to TRBJ2-1; TRBD1 might be the D (5 bases). This CDR3 is 12 amino acids long. Germline V gives CDR1 SNHLY, CDR2 FYNNEI. V lost 1 base, J lost 13 bases, and 11 bases lay in between. CDR3 nucleotide sequence: TGTGCCAGCAGTGAAGGTCGGCAGGGACAGTTCTTC. Translated, it gives CASSEGRQGQFF.

This clone was seen a single time. This sample also contains other DNA sequences that code for the same CDR3. This sequence joins TRBV10-2 and TRBJ1-1; 7 bases line up with TRBD1. The CDR3 length is 13 residues. The germline gives CDR1 WSHSY, CDR2 SAAADI. V trimming: 4 bases; J trimming: 2 bases; junction bases outside the gene matches: 1. As DNA, the CDR3 is TGCGCCAGCAGTGGACAGGGTAACACTGAAGCTTTCTTT. Translated, it gives CASSGQGNTEAFF.

The CDR3 protein is CSVEPSFGYGYTF. The CDR3 DNA reads TGCAGCGTTGAACCTTCTTTTGGCTATGGCTACACCTTC. This rearrangement joins TRBV29-1 to TRBJ1-2; D uncertain. Germline values: CDR1 SQVTM, CDR2 ANQGSEA. The V and J ends lost 2 bases and 4 bases respectively, with 11 bases between them. The CDR3 runs to 13 residues.

This chain links TRBV25-1 with TRBJ1-4; D unclear. The ends were cut back, 4 bases at V and 8 bases at J, with 14 bases in the middle. This CDR3 contains 14 residues. Germline CDR1 reads MGHDK; CDR2 reads SYGVNS. CDR3 sequence (DNA): TGTGCCAGCAGTGCACCAGACCCCGGGGAAAAACTGTTTTTT. Amino acid sequence: CASSAPDPGEKLFF.

This rearrangement joins TRBV9 to TRBJ1-1; 10 nucleotides match TRBD1. Germline assignment: CDR1 SGDLS and CDR2 YYNGEE. The ends lost 3 bases at V and 5 bases at J; junction bases unmatched: 13. The CDR3 is 17 residues long. The CDR3 is CASSAGGWDRGRTEAFF. CDR3 sequence (DNA): TGTGCCAGCAGCGCGGGGGGTTGGGACAGGGGCAGGACTGAAGCTTTCTTT. Filled out from reference TRBV9 and TRBJ1-1, the complete variable domain reads DSGVTQTPKHLITATGQRVTLRCSPRSGDLSVYWYQQSLDQGLQFLIQYYNGEERAKGNILERFSAQQFPDLHSELNLSSLELGDSALYFCASSAGGWDRGRTEAFFGQGTRLTVV.

J is TRBJ1-2 and V is TRBV27, with D possibly being TRBD1 (6 bases). Trimming removed 2 bases from V and 4 bases from J, with 20 bases in between. The CDR3 covers 17 residues. Per the germline V gene, CDR1 is MNHEY and CDR2 is SMNVEV (reference sequence). CDR3 in amino acids: CASSLSWVGGLSYGYTF. DNA for the CDR3: TGTGCCAGCAGTTTAAGTTGGGTAGGGGGGCTAAGCTATGGCTACACCTTC.

This clone was observed once. This rearrangement joins TRBV7-6 to TRBJ2-7; TRBD1 matches at 8 bases. V shed 3 bases, J shed 0 bases, and the junction held 4 bases outside the gene matches. Germline CDR1 is SGHVS and CDR2 is FNYEAQ. The CDR3 spans 15 residues. CDR3 in amino acids: CASSFGTGVSYEQYF. CDR3 nucleotide sequence: TGTGCCAGCAGCTTCGGGACAGGCGTCTCCTACGAGCAGTACTTC.

This chain connects TRBV7-6 to TRBJ1-1, with 7 bases matching TRBD1. Germline V CDR1 and CDR2: SGHVS, FNYEAQ. The V and J ends lost 5 bases and 1 base, in that order; junction bases with no gene match: 7. CDR3 size: 15 residues. The CDR3 reads CASSHPGTENTEAFF. DNA of the CDR3: TGTGCCAGCAGCCACCCCGGGACAGAGAACACTGAAGCTTTCTTT.

The chain combines TRBV29-1 with TRBJ2-5; D gene uncertain. Germline-derived CDR1 and CDR2 are SQVTM and ANQGSEA. The CDR3 is 12 residues long. Trimming took 0 bases from V and 5 from J, leaving 7 bases between them. The CDR3 coding sequence is TGCAGCGTTGAAGAAGGGTTTGAGACCCAGTACTTC. Its translation: CSVEEGFETQYF.

This chain uses TRBV9 with TRBJ1-4; TRBD1 might be the D (6 bases). CDR3 length equals 15 residues. Trimming stripped 7 bases from V and 1 base from J, with 14 bases between. The V gene's germline CDR1 is SGDLS and CDR2 YYNGEE. The CDR3 sequence: CASSDGGQTNEKLFF. The CDR3 region has the DNA TGTGCCAGCTCGGACGGGGGGCAAACTAATGAAAAACTGTTTTTT.

The rearrangement joins TRBV19 to TRBJ2-1; TRBD1 is a possible D gene (7 bases). CDR3 length: 12 residues. V lost 7 bases to trimming and J lost 6 bases, with 10 bases between them. The germline V gene has CDR1 LNHDA and CDR2 SQIVND (reference sequence). The CDR3 region is CASKEGANEQFF. The CDR3 nucleotides are TGTGCCAGTAAGGAGGGGGCCAATGAGCAGTTCTTC.

The chain carries TRBV7-2 and TRBJ2-7; D may be TRBD1 (5 bases). Germline values: CDR1 SGHTA, CDR2 FQGNSA. The CDR3 has 14 residues. V was pared by 8 bases and J by 0 bases, with 14 bases between. Written as DNA, the CDR3 is TGTGCCAGCGGGGCCCTGGGATTCTCCTACGAGCAGTACTTC. Residues: CASGALGFSYEQYF.

The chain couples TRBV2 to TRBJ2-2; weak D call: TRBD2 (5 bases). The V gene's germline CDR1 is SNHLY and CDR2 FYNNEI. Trimming shortened V by 2 bases and J by 6 bases, and 10 bases separated the two germline ends. This CDR3 has 14 amino acids. The CDR3 coding sequence is TGTGCCAGCAGTGAAACTAGTTCCCCCGGGGAGCTGTTTTTT. Its protein product is CASSETSSPGELFF.

The chain combines TRBV27 with TRBJ2-7; 10 bases match TRBD1. V shed 5 bases, J shed 6 bases, and the junction held 4 bases outside the gene matches. CDR1 is MNHEY and CDR2 is SMNVEV in the germline V gene (reference sequence). This CDR3 has 13 residues. DNA for the CDR3: TGTGCCAGCAGTGACTGGACAGGGGGCGAGCAGTACTTC. It specifies CASSDWTGGEQYF.

This sequence joins TRBV7-9 and TRBJ2-5; TRBD2 matches at 9 bases. Germline V gene sequence: CDR1 SEHNR, CDR2 FQNEAQ (reference sequence). The V gene end was trimmed by 5 bases and the J gene end by 3 bases; junction bases not matched to a gene: 7. This CDR3 has 15 amino acids. The CDR3 loop reads CASSPFSGGEETQYF. In DNA form, the CDR3 reads TGTGCCAGCAGCCCTTTTAGCGGGGGAGAAGAGACCCAGTACTTC.

This rearrangement joins TRBV4-1 to TRBJ2-2; 11 bases agree with TRBD2. CDR1 and CDR2 (germline): MGHRA, YSYEKL. CDR3 length equals 18 residues. V shed 2 bases and J 3 bases; nucleotides not matched to a gene: 8. CDR3 coding DNA: TGCGCCAGCAGCCAAATCCTAGCGGGAGGTCGCGACACCGGGGAGCTGTTTTTT. Translating it yields CASSQILAGGRDTGELFF.

Comment on this clone: Different DNA sequences within this sample yield the same CDR3. The gene calls are TRBV27 and TRBJ2-7; 10 nucleotides agree with TRBD1. Trimming cost V 3 bases and J 3 bases; bases outside gene matches: 2. This CDR3 comprises 14 residues. Germline-derived CDR1 and CDR2 are MNHEY and SMNVEV (reference sequence). CDR3: CASSFGTGDYEQYF. In DNA form, the CDR3 reads TGTGCCAGCAGTTTTGGGACAGGGGACTACGAGCAGTACTTC.

The chain links TRBV14 to TRBJ2-3, with 11 bases fitting TRBD2. The CDR3 sequence is 13 residues long. Per germline, CDR1 SGHDN and CDR2 FVKESK. The V gene end was trimmed by 9 bases and the J gene end by 2 bases; junction bases not matched to a gene: 1. The CDR3 loop is CASSGGATDTQYF. DNA for the CDR3: TGTGCCAGTAGCGGGGGGGCCACAGATACGCAGTATTTT.

V gene TRBV27 combines with J gene TRBJ2-2; 10 nucleotides match TRBD1. Trimming at V came to 11 bases and at J to 3 bases, leaving 6 bases not matched to a gene. CDR1 and CDR2 from the germline V gene are MNHEY and SMNVEV (reference sequence). The CDR3 runs 14 residues. For the CDR3, the DNA is TGTGCCGTCGGGACAGGGGAGGACACCGGGGAGCTGTTTTTT. Protein: CAVGTGEDTGELFF.

This chain joins TRBV7-2 and TRBJ2-1, with D perhaps TRBD2 (6 bases). Germline values: CDR1 SGHTA, CDR2 FQGNSA. The CDR3 has 16 residues. Trimming removed 4 bases from V and 3 bases from J, with 16 bases in between. Here the CDR3 reads CASSWDGSGIYNEQFF. CDR3 in DNA: TGTGCCAGCAGCTGGGACGGGAGTGGGATCTACAATGAGCAGTTCTTC.

The chain employs TRBV14 and TRBJ1-6; D call uncertain. The length of the CDR3 is 18 residues. Deletions cut 1 base from V and 0 bases from J, with 13 bases between. Germline values: CDR1 SGHDN, CDR2 FVKESK. The CDR3, as DNA: TGTGCCAGCAGCCAAGGCCCCGATGGGAGCTCCTATAATTCACCCCTCCACTTT. It yields the protein CASSQGPDGSSYNSPLHF.

CDR3 region: CASSPLGNQPQHF. The CDR3 DNA is TGTGCCAGCAGCCCCCTTGGTAATCAGCCCCAGCATTTT. The rearrangement joins TRBV11-1 to TRBJ1-5; no reliable D call. Germline V CDR1 and CDR2: SGHAT, FQDESV (reference sequence). CDR3 length: 13 amino acids. V shed 5 bases and J shed 4 bases, with 9 bases lying between them.

A note on this clone: Other DNA sequences in the sample encode the same CDR3. The J gene is TRBJ2-1, the V gene TRBV7-3; 12 nucleotides match TRBD2. Germline V gives CDR1 SGHTA, CDR2 FQGTGA. V lost 5 bases to trimming and J lost 2 bases; unmatched junction nucleotides: 4. This CDR3 spans 16 amino acids. The chain's CDR3 is CASSLLAGGPYNEQFF. Here the CDR3 DNA reads TGTGCCAGCAGCCTACTAGCGGGGGGCCCCTACAATGAGCAGTTCTTC.